The clone carrying this TCR beta chain showed up many times. Its antigen is unknown. Selection for sequencing was limited to patients who had shown CD8+CD57+ cell expansion by flow cytometry. Every patient had severe acquired aplastic anemia. No therapy was given to patients before blood sampling. These data come from a study of CD8+CD57+ T cells in acquired aplastic anemia. Profiles of TCR beta VDJ and CDR3 were generated from a genomic DNA template. One entry per CDR3 protein, called by TCRdb with MiXCR from the reads. The sample contains some 200,000 distinct CDR3 sequences, 40% to 60% of which appear only once. Notes on the study in general: In CD8+ cells, Simpson's diversity showed no significant difference between patients and controls. Overlapping CD8+ CDR3 repertoires of patients and controls contained about 27 shared sequences.

With V trimmed by 6 bases and J by 6 bases, 5 bases remained unmatched. CDR3 length: 13 residues. Germline lookup yields CDR1 SNHLY and CDR2 FYNNEI. The origin of this receptor is a human donor with aplastic anemia. The sequencing input was sorted CD4+, CD8+, or CD8+CD57+ T cells (not recorded which) from PBMCs. The chain has TRBV2 and TRBJ1-2; 9 bases align to TRBD1. The CDR3: CASRGTGKDGYTF. DNA for the CDR3: TGTGCCAGCAGGGGGACAGGGAAGGATGGCTACACCTTC.